The sample holds many counts of the clone carrying this T cell receptor beta chain. Time point meaning: persistent/refractory GD, antithyroid drugs over 5 years with positive TRAb. Scientists built the TCR library using RNA that was extracted from PBMCs. This sample was taken from a study of regulatory T cells in long-lasting Graves disease. The authors built TCR beta libraries using iRepertoire HTBI primers and Arm-PCR of CDR3 regions. TCRdb re-analysed the multiplex PCR reads in MiXCR, keeping a single row per CDR3 protein. The data hold about 290,000 distinct CDR3 sequences, with around 21% observed a single time. Germline lookup yields CDR1 SGHAT and CDR2 FQNNGV. The CDR3 has 12 residues. Trimming stripped 5 bases from V and 3 bases from J, with 7 bases between.

The input for sequencing was peripheral blood mononuclear cells (PBMCs), taken when the disease was refractory, from a patient treated with antithyroid drugs. V and J are TRBV11-2 and TRBJ1-2; D gene uncertain. This clonotype was obtained from a female donor with Graves disease. The CDR3 bases are TGTGCCAGCAGCCCTGGGGACTATGGCTACACCTTC. Translation: CASSPGDYGYTF.